This TCR beta chain appears in the sequencing data of a study of blood T cell repertoires in COVID-19. Assay: immunoSEQ multiplex PCR; the TCRdb copy retains only in-frame clones and omits some. The table records about 170,000 clones, about 83% of them present only once. CDR1 and CDR2 from the germline V gene are MNHNS and SASEGT. The CDR3 is 16 amino acids. V lost 2 bases, J lost 5 bases, and 18 bases lay in between. The chain joins TRBV6-1 to TRBJ1-2, with D unclear. The sample comprised peripheral blood. The sequence derives from a woman in her seventies who had recovered from COVID-19. The CDR3: CASSERPGPGRYGYTF. The CDR3 coding sequence is TGTGCCAGCAGTGAAAGGCCCGGCCCCGGGAGGTATGGCTACACCTTC.